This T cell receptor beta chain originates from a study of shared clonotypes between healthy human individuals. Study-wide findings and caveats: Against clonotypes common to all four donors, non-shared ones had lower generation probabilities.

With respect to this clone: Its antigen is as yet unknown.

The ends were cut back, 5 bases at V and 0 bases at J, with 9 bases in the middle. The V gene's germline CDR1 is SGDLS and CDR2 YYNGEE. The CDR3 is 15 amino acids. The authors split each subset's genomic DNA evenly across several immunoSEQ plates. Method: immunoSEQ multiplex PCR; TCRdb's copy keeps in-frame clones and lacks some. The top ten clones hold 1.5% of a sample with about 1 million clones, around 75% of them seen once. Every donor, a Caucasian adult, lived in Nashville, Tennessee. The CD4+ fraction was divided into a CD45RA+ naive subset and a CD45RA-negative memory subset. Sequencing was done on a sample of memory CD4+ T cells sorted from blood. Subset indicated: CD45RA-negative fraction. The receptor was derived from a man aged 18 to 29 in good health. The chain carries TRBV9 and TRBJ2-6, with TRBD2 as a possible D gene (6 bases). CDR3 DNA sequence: TGTGCCAGCAGTGGAGGGAACTCTGGGGCCAACGTCCTGACTTTC. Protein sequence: CASSGGNSGANVLTF.